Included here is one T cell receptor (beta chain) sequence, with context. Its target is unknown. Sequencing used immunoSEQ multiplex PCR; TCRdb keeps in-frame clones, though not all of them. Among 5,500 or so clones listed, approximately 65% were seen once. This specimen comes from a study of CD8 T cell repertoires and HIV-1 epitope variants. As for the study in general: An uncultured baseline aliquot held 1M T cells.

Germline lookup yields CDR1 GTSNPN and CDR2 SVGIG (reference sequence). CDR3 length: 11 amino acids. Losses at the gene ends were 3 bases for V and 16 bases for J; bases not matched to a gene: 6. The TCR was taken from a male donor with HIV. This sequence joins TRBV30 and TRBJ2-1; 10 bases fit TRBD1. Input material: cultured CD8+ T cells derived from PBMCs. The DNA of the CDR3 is TGTGCCTGGAGCAGCGGGACAGGGGATTTCTTC. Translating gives CAWSSGTGDFF. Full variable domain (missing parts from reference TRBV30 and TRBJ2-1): SQTIHQWPATLVQPVGSPLSLECTVEGTSNPNLYWYRQAAGRGLQLLFYSVGIGQISSEVPQNLSASRPQDRQFILSSKKLLLSDSGFYLCAWSSGTGDFFGPGTRLTVL.